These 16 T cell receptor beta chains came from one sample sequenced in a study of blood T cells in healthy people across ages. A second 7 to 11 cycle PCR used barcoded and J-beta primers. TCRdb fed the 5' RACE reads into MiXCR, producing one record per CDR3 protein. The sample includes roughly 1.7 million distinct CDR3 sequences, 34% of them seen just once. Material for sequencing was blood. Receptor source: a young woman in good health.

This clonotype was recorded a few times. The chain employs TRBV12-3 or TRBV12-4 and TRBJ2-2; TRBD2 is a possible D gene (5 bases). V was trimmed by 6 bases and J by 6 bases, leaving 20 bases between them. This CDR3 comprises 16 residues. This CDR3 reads CASSLRPGILAGELFF. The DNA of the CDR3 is TGTGCCAGCAGCCTAAGACCCGGGATACTGGCCGGGGAGCTGTTTTTT.

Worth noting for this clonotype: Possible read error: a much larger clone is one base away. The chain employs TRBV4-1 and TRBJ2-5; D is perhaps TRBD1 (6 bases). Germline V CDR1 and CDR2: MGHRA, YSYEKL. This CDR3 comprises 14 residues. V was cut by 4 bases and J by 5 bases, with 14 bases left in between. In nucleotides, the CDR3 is TGCGCCAGCAGCCCCGGACAGACCGACGAGACCCAGTACTTC. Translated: CASSPGQTDETQYF.

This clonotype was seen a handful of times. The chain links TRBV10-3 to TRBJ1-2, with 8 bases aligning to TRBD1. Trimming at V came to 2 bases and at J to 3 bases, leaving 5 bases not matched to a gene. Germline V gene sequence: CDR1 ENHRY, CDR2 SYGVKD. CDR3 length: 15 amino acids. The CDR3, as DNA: TGTGCCATCAGTGAGCCCGGACAGGGAGACTATGGCTACACCTTC. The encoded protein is CAISEPGQGDYGYTF.

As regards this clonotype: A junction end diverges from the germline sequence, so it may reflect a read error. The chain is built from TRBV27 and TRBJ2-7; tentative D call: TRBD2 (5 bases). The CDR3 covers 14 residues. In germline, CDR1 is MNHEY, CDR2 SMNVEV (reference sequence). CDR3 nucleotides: TGTGCCAGCAGTTTACGAGGGAACCTCTACGAGCGGTACTTC. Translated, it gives CASSLRGNLYERYF.

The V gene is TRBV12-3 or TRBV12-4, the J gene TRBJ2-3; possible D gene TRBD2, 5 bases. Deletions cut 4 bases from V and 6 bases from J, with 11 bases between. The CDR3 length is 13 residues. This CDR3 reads CASSSQRPDTQYF. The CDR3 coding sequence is TGTGCCAGCAGTTCCCAGCGGCCGGATACGCAGTATTTT.

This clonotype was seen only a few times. CDR3 in amino acids: CAGTISDSYEQYF. The CDR3 DNA follows: TGTGCCGGCACAATTTCCGACTCCTACGAGCAGTACTTC. The rearrangement uses TRBV2 and TRBJ2-7; D ambiguous. The CDR3 has 13 amino acids. Between the trimmed V and J ends, which lost 11 bases and 0 bases, there was a span of 14 bases. The germline gives CDR1 SNHLY, CDR2 FYNNEI. Variable domain in full (rest from reference TRBV2 and TRBJ2-7): EPEVTQTPSHQVTQMGQEVILRCVPISNHLYFYWYRQILGQKVEFLVSFYNNEISEKSEIFDDQFSVERPDGSNFTLKIRSTKLEDSAMYFCAGTISDSYEQYFGPGTRLTVT.

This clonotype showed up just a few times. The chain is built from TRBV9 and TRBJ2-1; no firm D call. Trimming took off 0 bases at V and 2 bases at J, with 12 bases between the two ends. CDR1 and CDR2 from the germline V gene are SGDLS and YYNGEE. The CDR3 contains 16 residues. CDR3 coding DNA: TGTGCCAGCAGCGTAGATGAGTGGGGTACCTACAATGAGCAGTTCTTC. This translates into CASSVDEWGTYNEQFF. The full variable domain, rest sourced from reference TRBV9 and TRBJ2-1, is DSGVTQTPKHLITATGQRVTLRCSPRSGDLSVYWYQQSLDQGLQFLIQYYNGEERAKGNILERFSAQQFPDLHSELNLSSLELGDSALYFCASSVDEWGTYNEQFFGPGTRLTVL.

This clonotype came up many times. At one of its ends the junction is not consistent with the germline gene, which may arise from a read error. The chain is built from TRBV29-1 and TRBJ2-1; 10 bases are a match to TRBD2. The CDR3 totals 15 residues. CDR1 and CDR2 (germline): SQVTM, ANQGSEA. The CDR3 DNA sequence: TGCAGCGCCGCTAGCGGGAGACTCAGTTACAGTGAGCAGTTCTTC. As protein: CSAASGRLSYSEQFF.

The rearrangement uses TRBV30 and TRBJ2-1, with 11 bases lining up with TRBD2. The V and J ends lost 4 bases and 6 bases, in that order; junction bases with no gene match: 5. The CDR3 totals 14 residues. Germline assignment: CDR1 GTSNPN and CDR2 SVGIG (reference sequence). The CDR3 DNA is TGTGCCTGGATTGGCGGGACTAGCGGCAATGAGCAGTTCTTC. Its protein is CAWIGGTSGNEQFF.

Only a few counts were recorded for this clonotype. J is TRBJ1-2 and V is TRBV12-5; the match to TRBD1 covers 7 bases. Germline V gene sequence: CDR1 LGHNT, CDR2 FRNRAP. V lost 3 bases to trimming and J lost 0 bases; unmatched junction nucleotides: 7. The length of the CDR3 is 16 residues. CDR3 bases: TGTGCTAGTGGTTTCGGGACAGCCCTCTCTAACTATGGCTACACCTTC. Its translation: CASGFGTALSNYGYTF. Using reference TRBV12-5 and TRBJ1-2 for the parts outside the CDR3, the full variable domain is DARVTQTPRHKVTEMGQEVTMRCQPILGHNTVFWYRQTMMQGLELLAYFRNRAPLDDSGMPKDRFSAEMPDATLATLKIQPSEPRDSAVYFCASGFGTALSNYGYTFGSGTRLTVV.

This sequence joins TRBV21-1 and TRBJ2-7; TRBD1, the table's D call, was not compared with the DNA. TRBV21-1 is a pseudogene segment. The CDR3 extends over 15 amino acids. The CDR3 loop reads CASSQGGQASYEQYF. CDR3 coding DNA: TGTGCCAGCAGCCAAGGGGGACAGGCGTCCTACGAGCAGTACTTC.

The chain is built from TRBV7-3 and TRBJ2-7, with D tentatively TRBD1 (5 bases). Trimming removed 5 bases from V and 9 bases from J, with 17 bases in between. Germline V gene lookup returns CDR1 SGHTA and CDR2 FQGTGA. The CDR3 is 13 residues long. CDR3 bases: TGTGCCAGCAGCCAAGACAGACTGCAGGTGCAGTACTTC. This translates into CASSQDRLQVQYF.

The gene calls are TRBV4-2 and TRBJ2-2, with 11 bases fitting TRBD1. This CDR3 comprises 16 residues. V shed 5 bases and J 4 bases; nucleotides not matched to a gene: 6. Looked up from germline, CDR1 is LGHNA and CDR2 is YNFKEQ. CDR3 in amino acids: CASSGGQGGSTGELFF. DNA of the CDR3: TGTGCCAGCAGCGGGGGACAGGGGGGAAGCACCGGGGAGCTGTTTTTT.

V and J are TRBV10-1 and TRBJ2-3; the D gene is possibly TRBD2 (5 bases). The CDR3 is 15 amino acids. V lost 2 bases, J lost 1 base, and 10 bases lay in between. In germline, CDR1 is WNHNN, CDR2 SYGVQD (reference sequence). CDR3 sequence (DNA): TGCGCCAGCAGTGAGATGCAAGCGGGCACAGATACGCAGTATTTT. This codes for CASSEMQAGTDTQYF.

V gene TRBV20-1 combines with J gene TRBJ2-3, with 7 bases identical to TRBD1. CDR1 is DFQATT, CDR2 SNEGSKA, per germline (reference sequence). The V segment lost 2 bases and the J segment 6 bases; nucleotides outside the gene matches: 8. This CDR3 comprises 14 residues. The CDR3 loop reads CSARRTGGVDTQYF. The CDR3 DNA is TGCAGTGCTAGAAGGACAGGAGGAGTGGATACGCAGTATTTT.

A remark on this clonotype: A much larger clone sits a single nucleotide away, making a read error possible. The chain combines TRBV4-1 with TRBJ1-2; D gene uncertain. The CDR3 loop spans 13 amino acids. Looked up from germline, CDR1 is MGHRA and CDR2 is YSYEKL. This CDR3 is CASSQELLGGHTF. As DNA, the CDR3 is TGCGCCAGCAGCCAAGAGTTGTTGGGTGGCCACACCTTC.